A selection of T cell receptor beta chains follows, all from one sample in a study of spatial heterogeneity in lung cancer. TCRdb reprocessed the 5' RACE reads via MiXCR and lists one record per CDR3 protein. The sample includes tens of thousands of distinct CDR3 sequences, 3% to 3.5% of them seen just once. The material sequenced was normal lung tissue next to the tumor, taken at surgery. The receptors originated from a male donor with early-stage non-small cell lung cancer. Both conserved end residues are part of each CDR3. The D gene is left open where the match is weak. The size field is filled for only some rows; it gives once, few, many or a size class.

D gene: .; clone size: many; V gene: TRBV28; J gene: TRBJ2-7; CDR3 DNA: TGTGCCAGCAGTTTAACAGTCTCCGAGCAGTACTTC; CDR3 protein: CASSLTVSEQYF
D gene: TRBD2; clone size: .; V gene: TRBV10-3; J gene: TRBJ2-5; CDR3 DNA: TGTGCCATCAGTGGGCGGGGGGCCGAGGAGACCCAGTACTTC; CDR3 protein: CAISGRGAEETQYF
D gene: .; clone size: few; V gene: TRBV29-1; J gene: TRBJ2-1; CDR3 DNA: TGCAGCGTTGTACAGGTGGGGATCAATGAGCAGTTCTTC; CDR3 protein: CSVVQVGINEQFF
D gene: .; clone size: many; V gene: TRBV4-3; J gene: TRBJ1-4; CDR3 DNA: TGCGCCAGCAGCCAGGCAGGGTCGGGTAATGAAAAACTGTTTTTT; CDR3 protein: CASSQAGSGNEKLFF
D gene: .; clone size: medium-sized; V gene: TRBV20-1; J gene: TRBJ1-5; CDR3 DNA: TGCAGTGCAAGAAGGGGGGTCCAGTTTTCACCCCAGCATTTT; CDR3 protein: CSARRGVQFSPQHF
D gene: .; clone size: many; V gene: TRBV29-1; J gene: TRBJ2-5; CDR3 DNA: TGCAGCGTCGTGACAGGCCAAGAGACCCAGTACTTC; CDR3 protein: CSVVTGQETQYF
D gene: .; clone size: many; V gene: TRBV11-3; J gene: TRBJ2-7; CDR3 DNA: TGTGCCAGCAGCTGCGACAACCTGAGCTCCTACGAGCAGTACTTC; CDR3 protein: CASSCDNLSSYEQYF
D gene: TRBD1; clone size: many; V gene: TRBV29-1; J gene: TRBJ1-1; CDR3 DNA: TGCAGCGTTGACCGGGACAGGGGGCTAACTGAAGCTTTCTTT; CDR3 protein: CSVDRDRGLTEAFF
D gene: TRBD2; clone size: many; V gene: TRBV6-1; J gene: TRBJ2-1; CDR3 DNA: TGTGCCAGCAGCCCTTCGAGGCGGGAGGTTTACAATGAGCAGTTCTTC; CDR3 protein: CASSPSRREVYNEQFF
D gene: .; clone size: many; V gene: TRBV5-1; J gene: TRBJ2-3; CDR3 DNA: TGCGCCAGCAGCTTGCAGGGCTACACAGATACGCAGTATTTT; CDR3 protein: CASSLQGYTDTQYF
D gene: .; clone size: many; V gene: TRBV28; J gene: TRBJ2-3; CDR3 DNA: TGTGCCAGCAGTAACGGCCCCGAGGGGGATACGCAGTATTTT; CDR3 protein: CASSNGPEGDTQYF
D gene: .; clone size: few; V gene: TRBV12-3/TRBV12-4; J gene: TRBJ1-3; CDR3 DNA: TGTGCCAGCAGTACAAGGAGCTCTGGAAACACCATATATTTT; CDR3 protein: CASSTRSSGNTIYF
D gene: .; clone size: .; V gene: TRBV7-3; J gene: TRBJ2-3; CDR3 DNA: TGTGCCAGCAGCCGGGGCCCGGGGGACCCAGATACGCAGTATTTT; CDR3 protein: CASSRGPGDPDTQYF
D gene: .; clone size: few; V gene: TRBV10-3; J gene: TRBJ2-3; CDR3 DNA: TGTGCCAGTTCCAACAGGGTCGTAGATACGCAGTATTTT; CDR3 protein: CASSNRVVDTQYF
D gene: .; clone size: many; V gene: TRBV28; J gene: TRBJ2-6; CDR3 DNA: TGTGCCAGCATCCCTCAGGTCTCTGGGGCCAACGTCCTGACTTTC; CDR3 protein: CASIPQVSGANVLTF
D gene: TRBD1; clone size: many; V gene: TRBV10-3; J gene: TRBJ2-5; CDR3 DNA: TGTGCCATCAGTGAAGACAGGGGTCGTGAGACCCAGTACTTC; CDR3 protein: CAISEDRGRETQYF
D gene: TRBD1; clone size: many; V gene: TRBV5-1; J gene: TRBJ1-5; CDR3 DNA: TGCGCCAGCAGCCTTACAGGGGGTATTCAGCCCCAGCATTTT; CDR3 protein: CASSLTGGIQPQHF
D gene: TRBD2; clone size: .; V gene: TRBV20-1; J gene: TRBJ2-3; CDR3 DNA: TGCAGTGCTAGAGAAACTAGCGGGGCGACCACAGATACGCAGTATTTT; CDR3 protein: CSARETSGATTDTQYF
D gene: .; clone size: many; V gene: TRBV6-5; J gene: TRBJ2-4; CDR3 DNA: TGTGCCAGCAGCGCGGCCAGCCAAAACATTCAGTACTTC; CDR3 protein: CASSAASQNIQYF
D gene: .; clone size: many; V gene: TRBV27; J gene: TRBJ1-2; CDR3 DNA: TGTGCCAGCAGTTTATCACTAGGGGCTGGAGGCTACACCTTC; CDR3 protein: CASSLSLGAGGYTF